Listed here are 27 T cell receptor beta chains from one sample, sequenced in a study of early T cells in non-severe SARS-CoV-2 infection. TCRdb analysed the 5' RACE reads with MiXCR anew, one entry per CDR3 protein. The profile shows some 49,000 distinct CDR3 sequences, 12% of them singletons. Sequenced input: whole blood. The receptors shown here come from an adult who was a healthcare worker with PCR-confirmed SARS-CoV-2 infection or an uninfected control (not recorded which).

This clonotype appeared many times. The chain has TRBV7-2 and TRBJ1-4, with unresolved D. Germline CDR1 is SGHTA and CDR2 is FQGNSA. Trimming took off 1 base at V and 8 bases at J, with 14 bases between the two ends. The CDR3 spans 15 residues. The CDR3 spells CASSLGALLGEKLFF. The CDR3 coding sequence is TGTGCCAGCAGCTTAGGGGCCCTATTGGGGGAAAAACTGTTTTTT.

This clonotype was counted many times. The rearrangement links TRBV28 to TRBJ1-6; D ambiguous. Germline CDR1 MDHEN, CDR2 SYDVKM. The CDR3 sequence is 13 residues long. Trimming removed 4 bases at V and 7 bases at J, with 8 bases between. For the CDR3, the DNA is TGTGCCAGCAGTTCCGCATCAAATTCACCCCTCCACTTT. This encodes CASSSASNSPLHF.

Ten or more counts support this clonotype. The chain uses TRBV11-2 and TRBJ1-1; D not certain. CDR1 SGHAT and CDR2 FQNNGV come from the germline V gene. V lost 4 bases, J lost 7 bases, and 10 bases lay in between. This CDR3 region has 12 residues. The CDR3 nucleotides read TGTGCCAGCAGCTCGGACGGTCTTGAAGCTTTCTTT. Protein sequence: CASSSDGLEAFF. The variable domain in full, completed from reference TRBV11-2 and TRBJ1-1, reads EAGVAQSPRYKIIEKRQSVAFWCNPISGHATLYWYQQILGQGPKLLIQFQNNGVVDDSQLPKDRFSAERLKGVDSTLKIQPAKLEDSAVYLCASSSDGLEAFFGQGTRLTVV.

This clonotype was detected only a few times. The V call is TRBV9, the J call TRBJ1-1, with D possibly TRBD1 on 5 matching bases. CDR3 length equals 12 residues. V lost 4 bases and J lost 8, with 12 bases in between. CDR1 is SGDLS, CDR2 YYNGEE, per germline. The CDR3 protein is CASSPAGGEAFF. CDR3 sequence (DNA): TGTGCCAGCAGCCCCGCGGGGGGGGAAGCTTTCTTT.

In its sample, this clonotype ranks as medium-sized. The chain carries TRBV10-2 and TRBJ1-5; D perhaps matches TRBD1 (6 bases). Trimming removed 8 bases from V and 6 bases from J, with 11 bases in between. CDR1 WSHSY and CDR2 SAAADI come from the germline V gene. The CDR3 spans 12 residues. CDR3: CASSGGAQPQHF. CDR3 in DNA: TGCGCCAGCTCGGGGGGCGCTCAGCCCCAGCATTTT.

J is TRBJ2-4 and V is TRBV5-1; 13 positions agree with TRBD2. Germline V lookup: CDR1 SGHRS, CDR2 YFSETQ. The CDR3 is 16 amino acids. Trimming took 4 bases from V and 5 from J; bases not matched to a gene: 6. This chain's CDR3 is CASSRGTSGTQNIQYF. The CDR3, as DNA: TGCGCCAGCAGCCGCGGGACTAGCGGGACTCAAAACATTCAGTACTTC.

This clonotype was detected many times. The J gene is TRBJ2-2, the V gene TRBV6-1; the D gene is possibly TRBD1 (6 bases). Germline V gene data show CDR1 as MNHNS and CDR2 as SASEGT. The CDR3 spans 21 residues. The V gene lost 4 bases and the J gene lost 5 bases, with 32 bases spanning the gap. Here the CDR3 DNA reads TGTGCCAGCAGTGGCCCGGCTAGGGGGTCCGGTTTCGTGGGGCGGACCGGGGAGCTGTTTTTT. Translated, it gives CASSGPARGSGFVGRTGELFF.

This clonotype was observed at least ten times. The genes are TRBV7-6 and TRBJ2-1; tentatively, D is TRBD1 (6 bases). CDR1 and CDR2 from the germline V gene are SGHVS and FNYEAQ. The CDR3 consists of 16 residues. Trimming left V 4 bases short and J 0 bases short, with 13 bases between. The CDR3 nucleotides read TGTGCCAGCAGCTCCACAGGGCCGAGCTCCTACAATGAGCAGTTCTTC. This gives the protein CASSSTGPSSYNEQFF. The complete variable domain, with remaining parts taken from reference TRBV7-6 and TRBJ2-1, reads GAGVSQSPRYKVTKRGQDVALRCDPISGHVSLYWYRQALGQGPEFLTYFNYEAQQDKSGLPNDRFSAERPEGSISTLTIQRTEQRDSAMYRCASSSTGPSSYNEQFFGPGTRLTVL.

The sample holds many counts of this clonotype. J is TRBJ2-5 and V is TRBV11-2; the D gene is possibly TRBD2 (6 bases). V was shortened by 1 base and J by 5 bases, with 14 bases between the two germline ends. Germline V gene data show CDR1 as SGHAT and CDR2 as FQNNGV. The CDR3 totals 15 residues. The CDR3: CASSLVGDSAETQYF. In DNA, the CDR3 is TGTGCCAGCAGCTTAGTGGGGGACTCCGCGGAGACCCAGTACTTC.

The chain links TRBV5-5 to TRBJ2-7; D tentatively fits TRBD1 or TRBD2 (6 bases each). Germline loops: CDR1 SGHKS, CDR2 YYEKEE (reference sequence). The CDR3 runs 14 residues. With 7 bases removed from V and 3 bases from J, the gap between germline ends came to 17 bases. CDR3 in amino acids: CASGGGEPLYEQYF. In DNA form, the CDR3 reads TGTGCCAGCGGGGGCGGGGAACCCCTCTACGAGCAGTACTTC. The full variable domain, its missing parts supplied by reference TRBV5-5 and TRBJ2-7, is DAGVTQSPTHLIKTRGQQVTLRCSPISGHKSVSWYQQVLGQGPQFIFQYYEKEERGRGNFPDRFSARQFPNYSSELNVNALLLGDSALYLCASGGGEPLYEQYFGPGTRLTVT.

This clonotype was seen a handful of times. The chain has TRBV20-1 and TRBJ1-2; no definite D call. The CDR3 extends over 12 amino acids. V shed 4 bases and J shed 8 bases, with 14 bases lying between them. Looked up from germline, CDR1 is DFQATT and CDR2 is SNEGSKA (reference sequence). CDR3 nucleotides: TGCAGTGCTAAATGGCAGATGGAGGGCTACACCTTC. Protein: CSAKWQMEGYTF.

In this sample, this clonotype turned up many times. The chain employs TRBV29-1 and TRBJ1-4; weak D call: TRBD1 (6 bases). This CDR3 is built from 14 residues. Germline V CDR1 and CDR2: SQVTM, ANQGSEA. The V end was cut by 4 bases, the J end by 9 bases, with 18 bases between. The CDR3 here is CSVVEKGGLKKLFF. In DNA, the CDR3 is TGCAGCGTTGTAGAGAAGGGGGGCCTTAAAAAACTGTTTTTT.

This clonotype came up many times. The genes are TRBV19 and TRBJ2-1; TRBD2 aligns across 13 bases. The CDR3 has 15 amino acids. After removal of 5 bases from V and 6 bases from J, the junction contained 4 bases not matched to a gene. Germline V gives CDR1 LNHDA, CDR2 SQIVND (reference sequence). CDR3 sequence: CASSLLAGGPNEQFF. The CDR3 nucleotides are TGTGCCAGTAGTTTACTAGCGGGAGGGCCCAATGAGCAGTTCTTC.

V gene TRBV5-1 combines with J gene TRBJ2-3, with D unclear. Trimming took 6 bases from V and 1 from J, leaving 9 bases between them. The germline gives CDR1 SGHRS, CDR2 YFSETQ. This CDR3 spans 13 amino acids. Here the CDR3 DNA reads TGCGCCAGCACTTGGGCGGGCACAGATACGCAGTATTTT. Its translation is CASTWAGTDTQYF.

The chain combines TRBV28 with TRBJ2-7; perhaps TRBD1 as D (5 bases). Per germline, CDR1 MDHEN and CDR2 SYDVKM. The CDR3 is made up of 12 amino acids. V was cut by 5 bases and J by 2 bases, with 7 bases left in between. DNA of the CDR3: TGTGCCAGCAGTACGACAGCCTACGAGCAGTACTTC. Translating gives CASSTTAYEQYF.

This clonotype was observed at least ten times. V gene TRBV2 combines with J gene TRBJ1-4, with D perhaps matching TRBD1 (5 bases). The CDR3 covers 13 residues. Germline V gives CDR1 SNHLY, CDR2 FYNNEI. The V and J ends lost 7 bases and 6 bases respectively, with 12 bases between them. DNA of the CDR3: TGTGCCAGCATGGCAGGGAGGGATGAAAAACTGTTTTTT. As protein: CASMAGRDEKLFF.

This clonotype was counted a few times. V is TRBV27 and J is TRBJ1-5; D gene unclear. The germline CDR1 and CDR2 sequences are MNHEY and SMNVEV (reference sequence). The CDR3 totals 12 residues. Between the trimmed V and J ends, which lost 8 bases and 7 bases, there was a span of 12 bases. CDR3 coding DNA: TGTGCCAGCGGGCCGTTTCGACAGCCCCAGCATTTT. Protein product: CASGPFRQPQHF.

This clonotype came up a few times. This rearrangement joins TRBV10-2 to TRBJ2-3; D is ambiguous. CDR1 and CDR2 from the germline V gene are WSHSY and SAAADI. CDR3 length equals 12 residues. The V end was cut by 4 bases, the J end by 5 bases, with 7 bases between. In DNA, the CDR3 is TGCGCCAGCAGTGGGCCGATAGATACGCAGTATTTT. Encoded protein: CASSGPIDTQYF.

The V and J genes are TRBV5-1 and TRBJ2-5, with D possibly being TRBD2 (5 bases). The germline CDR1 and CDR2 sequences are SGHRS and YFSETQ. The CDR3 is 14 amino acids. The V end was cut by 7 bases, the J end by 1 base, with 14 bases between. DNA for the CDR3: TGCGCCAGCTCGTCCGGGGAATTCCAAGAGACCCAGTACTTC. Translation gives CASSSGEFQETQYF. The complete variable domain, with remaining parts taken from reference TRBV5-1 and TRBJ2-5, reads KAGVTQTPRYLIKTRGQQVTLSCSPISGHRSVSWYQQTPGQGLQFLFEYFSETQRNKGNFPGRFSGRQFSNSRSEMNVSTLELGDSALYLCASSSGEFQETQYFGPGTRLLVL.

This clonotype was observed many times. V and J are TRBV2 and TRBJ2-7; possible D gene TRBD1, 5 bases. Germline lookup yields CDR1 SNHLY and CDR2 FYNNEI. The V gene lost 7 bases and the J gene lost 4 bases, with 11 bases spanning the gap. The CDR3 runs to 12 residues. The chain's CDR3 is CASTRVGYEQYF. In nucleotides, the CDR3 is TGTGCCAGCACCAGGGTGGGTTACGAGCAGTACTTC.

This clonotype has ten or more counts. The gene calls are TRBV4-3 and TRBJ2-1; 14 bases map to TRBD2. This CDR3 spans 23 amino acids. The V gene's germline CDR1 is LGHNA and CDR2 YSLEER. Trimming took 1 base from V and 7 from J; bases not matched to a gene: 24. This CDR3 reads CASSQVLRGPGLAGAGRGNEQFF. CDR3 DNA: TGCGCCAGCAGCCAAGTGCTCCGGGGACCGGGACTAGCGGGAGCCGGAAGGGGGAATGAGCAGTTCTTC.

At least ten counts were recorded for this clonotype. This chain links TRBV19 with TRBJ1-5; D is unclear. Germline CDR1 LNHDA, CDR2 SQIVND (reference sequence). The length of the CDR3 is 15 residues. V lost 8 bases and J lost 7, with 21 bases in between. The chain's CDR3 is CASDREGLAGQPQHF. CDR3 DNA: TGTGCCAGTGACCGGGAGGGTTTGGCAGGACAGCCCCAGCATTTT.

V is TRBV6-2 or TRBV6-3 and J is TRBJ2-1, with 9 nucleotides matching TRBD2. The ends lost 6 bases at V and 10 bases at J; junction bases unmatched: 4. This CDR3 comprises 12 residues. CDR1 MNHEY and CDR2 SVGEGT come from the germline V gene. CDR3 bases: TGTGCCAGCAGATTAGCGGGAGAAGAGCAGTTCTTC. Its translation: CASRLAGEEQFF.

This clonotype showed up just a few times. The CDR3 region is CSAEPLAGGTDTQYF. The DNA for the CDR3 is TGCAGCGCCGAACCGCTAGCGGGAGGGACAGATACGCAGTATTTT. The V and J genes are TRBV29-1 and TRBJ2-3; 12 nucleotides agree with TRBD2. CDR3 length: 15 residues. After removal of 7 bases from V and 3 bases from J, the junction contained 8 bases not matched to a gene. Germline CDR1 and CDR2: SQVTM and ANQGSEA.

This clonotype was picked up many times. The chain joins TRBV24-1 to TRBJ2-2; the D is unclear. V was shortened by 2 bases and J by 0 bases, with 3 bases between the two germline ends. The CDR3 contains 14 residues. CDR1 and CDR2 from the germline V gene are KGHDR and SFDVKD. CDR3 DNA sequence: TGTGCCACCAGTGATTCTGCGAACACCGGGGAGCTGTTTTTT. Its protein is CATSDSANTGELFF.

This clonotype was seen repeatedly, ten times or more. The CDR3 is CATRVRGGGTEAFF. CDR3 coding DNA: TGTGCCACCAGAGTACGGGGCGGCGGCACTGAAGCTTTCTTT. The chain links TRBV15 to TRBJ1-1; D may be TRBD1 (5 bases). Between the trimmed V and J ends, which lost 6 bases and 4 bases, there was a span of 15 bases. The CDR3 loop spans 14 amino acids. Germline assignment: CDR1 LNHNV and CDR2 YYDKDF (reference sequence).

This clonotype was found a few times. The rearrangement links TRBV7-3 to TRBJ1-2; weak D call: TRBD1 (6 bases). This CDR3 has 14 residues. Germline CDR1 SGHTA, CDR2 FQGTGA. The ends were cut back, 5 bases at V and 1 base at J, with 11 bases in the middle. The CDR3 sequence: CASSPGDGNYGYTF. CDR3 nucleotides: TGTGCCAGCAGCCCAGGGGATGGTAACTATGGCTACACCTTC.